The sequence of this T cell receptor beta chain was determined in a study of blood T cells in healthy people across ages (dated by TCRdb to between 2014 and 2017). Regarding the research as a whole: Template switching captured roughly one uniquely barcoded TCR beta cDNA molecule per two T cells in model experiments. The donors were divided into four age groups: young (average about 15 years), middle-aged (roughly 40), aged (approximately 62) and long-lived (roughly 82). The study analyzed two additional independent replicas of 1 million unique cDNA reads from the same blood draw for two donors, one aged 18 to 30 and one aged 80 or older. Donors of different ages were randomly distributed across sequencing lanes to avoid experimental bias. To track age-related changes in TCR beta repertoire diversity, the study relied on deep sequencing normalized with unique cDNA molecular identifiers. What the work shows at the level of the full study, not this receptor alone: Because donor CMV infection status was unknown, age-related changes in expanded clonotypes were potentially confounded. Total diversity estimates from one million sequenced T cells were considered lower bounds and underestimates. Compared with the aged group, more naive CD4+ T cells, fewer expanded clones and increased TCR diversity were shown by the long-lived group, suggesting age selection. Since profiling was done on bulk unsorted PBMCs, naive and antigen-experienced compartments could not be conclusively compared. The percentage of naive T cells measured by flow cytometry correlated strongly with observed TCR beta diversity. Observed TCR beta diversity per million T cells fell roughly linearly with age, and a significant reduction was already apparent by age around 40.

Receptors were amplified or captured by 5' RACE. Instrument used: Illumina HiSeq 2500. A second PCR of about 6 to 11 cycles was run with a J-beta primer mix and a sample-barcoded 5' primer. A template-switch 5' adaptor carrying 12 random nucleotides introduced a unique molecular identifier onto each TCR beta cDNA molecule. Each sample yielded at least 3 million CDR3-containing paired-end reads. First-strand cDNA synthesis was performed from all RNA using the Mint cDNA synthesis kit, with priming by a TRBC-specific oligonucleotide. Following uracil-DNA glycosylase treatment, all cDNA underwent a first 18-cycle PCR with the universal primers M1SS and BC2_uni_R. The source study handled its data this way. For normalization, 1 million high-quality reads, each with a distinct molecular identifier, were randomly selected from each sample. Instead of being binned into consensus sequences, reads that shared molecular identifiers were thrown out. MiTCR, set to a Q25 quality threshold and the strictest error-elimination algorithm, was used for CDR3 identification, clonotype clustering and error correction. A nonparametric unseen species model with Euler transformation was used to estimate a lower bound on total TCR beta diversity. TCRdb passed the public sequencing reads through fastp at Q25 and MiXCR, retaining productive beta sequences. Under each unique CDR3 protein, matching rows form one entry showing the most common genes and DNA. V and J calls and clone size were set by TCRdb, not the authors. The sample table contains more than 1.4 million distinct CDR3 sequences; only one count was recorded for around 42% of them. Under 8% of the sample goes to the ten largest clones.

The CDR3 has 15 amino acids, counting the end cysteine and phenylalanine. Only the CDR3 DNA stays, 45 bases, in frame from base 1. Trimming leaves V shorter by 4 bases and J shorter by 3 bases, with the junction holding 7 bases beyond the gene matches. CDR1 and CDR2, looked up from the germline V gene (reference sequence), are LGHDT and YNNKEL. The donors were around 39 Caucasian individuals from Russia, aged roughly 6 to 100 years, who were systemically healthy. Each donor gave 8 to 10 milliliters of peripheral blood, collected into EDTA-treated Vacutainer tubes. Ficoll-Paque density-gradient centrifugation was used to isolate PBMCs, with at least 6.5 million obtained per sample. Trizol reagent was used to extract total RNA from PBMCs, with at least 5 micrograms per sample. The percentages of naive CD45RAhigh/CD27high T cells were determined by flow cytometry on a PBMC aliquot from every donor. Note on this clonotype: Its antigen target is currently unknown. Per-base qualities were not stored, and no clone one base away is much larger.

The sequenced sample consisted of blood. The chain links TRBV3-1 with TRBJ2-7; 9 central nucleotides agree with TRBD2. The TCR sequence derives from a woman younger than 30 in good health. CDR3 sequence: CASSPLAGSHYEQYF. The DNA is TGTGCCAGCAGCCCTCTAGCGGGAAGCCACTACGAGCAGTACTTC.